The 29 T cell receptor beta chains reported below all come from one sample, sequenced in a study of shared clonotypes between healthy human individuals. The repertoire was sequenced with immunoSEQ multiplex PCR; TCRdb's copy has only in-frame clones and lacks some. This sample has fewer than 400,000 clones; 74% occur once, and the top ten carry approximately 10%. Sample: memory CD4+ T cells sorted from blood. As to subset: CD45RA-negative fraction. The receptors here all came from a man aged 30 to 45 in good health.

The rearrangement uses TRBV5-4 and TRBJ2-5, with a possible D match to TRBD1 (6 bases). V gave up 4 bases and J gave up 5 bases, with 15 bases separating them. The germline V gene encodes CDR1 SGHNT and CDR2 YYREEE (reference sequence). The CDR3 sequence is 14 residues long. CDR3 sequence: CASSPRGGGETQYF. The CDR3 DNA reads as TGTGCCAGCAGCCCACGAGGGGGTGGGGAGACCCAGTACTTC.

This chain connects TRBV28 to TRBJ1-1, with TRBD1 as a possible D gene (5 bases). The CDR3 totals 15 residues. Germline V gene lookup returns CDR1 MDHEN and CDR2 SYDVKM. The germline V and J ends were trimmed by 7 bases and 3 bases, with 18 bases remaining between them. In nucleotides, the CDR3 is TGTGCCAGCAAAGAGCTGAGGGGTTTAGACACTGAAGCTTTCTTT. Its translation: CASKELRGLDTEAFF.

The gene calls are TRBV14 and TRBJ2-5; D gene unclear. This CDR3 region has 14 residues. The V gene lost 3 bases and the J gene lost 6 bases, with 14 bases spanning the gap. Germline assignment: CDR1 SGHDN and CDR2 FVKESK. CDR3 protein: CASSHLTVLQTQYF. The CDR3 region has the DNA TGTGCCAGCAGCCACCTGACTGTCTTGCAGACCCAGTACTTC. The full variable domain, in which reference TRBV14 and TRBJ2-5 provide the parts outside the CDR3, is EAGVTQFPSHSVIEKGQTVTLRCDPISGHDNLYWYRRVMGKEIKFLLHFVKESKQDESGMPNNRFLAERTGGTYSTLKVQPAELEDSGVYFCASSHLTVLQTQYFGPGTRLLVL.

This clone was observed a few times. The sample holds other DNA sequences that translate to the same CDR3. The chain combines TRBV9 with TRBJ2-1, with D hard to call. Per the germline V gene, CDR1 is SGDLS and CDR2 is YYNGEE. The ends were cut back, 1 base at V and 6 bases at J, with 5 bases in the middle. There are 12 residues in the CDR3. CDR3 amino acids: CASSVNRNEQFF. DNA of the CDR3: TGTGCCAGCAGCGTAAATCGCAATGAGCAGTTCTTC. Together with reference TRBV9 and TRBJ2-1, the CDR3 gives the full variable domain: DSGVTQTPKHLITATGQRVTLRCSPRSGDLSVYWYQQSLDQGLQFLIQYYNGEERAKGNILERFSAQQFPDLHSELNLSSLELGDSALYFCASSVNRNEQFFGPGTRLTVL.

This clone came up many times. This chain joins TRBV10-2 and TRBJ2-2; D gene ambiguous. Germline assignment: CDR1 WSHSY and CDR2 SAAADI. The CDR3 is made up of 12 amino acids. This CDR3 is CATFSGIGELFF. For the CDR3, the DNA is TGCGCTACATTTTCGGGTATCGGGGAGCTGTTTTTT.

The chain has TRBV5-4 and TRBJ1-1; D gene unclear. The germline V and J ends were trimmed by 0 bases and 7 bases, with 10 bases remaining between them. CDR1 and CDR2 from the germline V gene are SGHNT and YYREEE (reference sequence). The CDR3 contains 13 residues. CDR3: CASSLEGRNEAFF. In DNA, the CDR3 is TGTGCCAGCAGCTTGGAGGGTAGGAATGAAGCTTTCTTT.

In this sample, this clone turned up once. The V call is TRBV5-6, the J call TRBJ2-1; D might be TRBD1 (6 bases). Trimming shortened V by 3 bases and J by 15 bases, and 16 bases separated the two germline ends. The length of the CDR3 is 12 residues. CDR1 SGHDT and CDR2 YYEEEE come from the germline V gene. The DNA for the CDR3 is TGTGCCAGCAGCTCGGTACGGACAGACCGGTTCTTC. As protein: CASSSVRTDRFF.

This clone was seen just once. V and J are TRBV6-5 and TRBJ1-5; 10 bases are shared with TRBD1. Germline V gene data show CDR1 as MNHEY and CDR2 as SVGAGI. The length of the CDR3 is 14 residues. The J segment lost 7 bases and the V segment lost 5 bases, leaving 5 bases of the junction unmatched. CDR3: CASSKGQGHQPQHF. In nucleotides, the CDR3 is TGTGCCAGCAGTAAGGGACAGGGGCACCAGCCCCAGCATTTT.

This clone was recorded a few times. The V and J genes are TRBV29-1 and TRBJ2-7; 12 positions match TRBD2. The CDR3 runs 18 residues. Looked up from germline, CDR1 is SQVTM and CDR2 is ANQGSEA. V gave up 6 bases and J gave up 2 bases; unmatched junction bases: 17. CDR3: CSVEGLAGGNRNPYEQYF. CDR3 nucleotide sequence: TGCAGCGTAGAGGGGCTAGCGGGAGGGAATAGGAATCCCTACGAGCAGTACTTC.

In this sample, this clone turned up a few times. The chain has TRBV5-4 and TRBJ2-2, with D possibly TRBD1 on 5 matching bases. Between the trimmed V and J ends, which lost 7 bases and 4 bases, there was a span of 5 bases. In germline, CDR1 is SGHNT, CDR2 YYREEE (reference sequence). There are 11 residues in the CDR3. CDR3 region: CASQGTGELFF. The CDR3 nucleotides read TGTGCCAGCCAGGGCACCGGGGAGCTGTTTTTT.

The CDR3 is CASSFGGLGKNTEAFF. CDR3 sequence (DNA): TGTGCCAGCAGCTTCGGGGGGCTGGGGAAAAACACTGAAGCTTTCTTT. This chain connects TRBV5-4 to TRBJ1-1; D perhaps matches TRBD1 (6 bases). V lost 2 bases and J 2 bases, leaving 16 bases between the germline ends. This CDR3 is 16 amino acids long. Germline CDR1 is SGHNT and CDR2 is YYREEE (reference sequence).

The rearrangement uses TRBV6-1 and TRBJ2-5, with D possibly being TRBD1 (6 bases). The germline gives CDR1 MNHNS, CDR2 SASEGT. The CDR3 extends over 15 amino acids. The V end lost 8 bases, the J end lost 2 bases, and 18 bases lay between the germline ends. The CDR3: CASYPWGTSQETQYF. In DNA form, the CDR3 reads TGTGCCAGCTACCCTTGGGGGACATCACAAGAGACCCAGTACTTC.

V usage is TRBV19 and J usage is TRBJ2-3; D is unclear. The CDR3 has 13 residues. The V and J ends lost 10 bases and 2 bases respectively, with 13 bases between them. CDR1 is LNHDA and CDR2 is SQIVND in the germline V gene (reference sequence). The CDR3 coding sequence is TGTGCCACCCGCCTGGGGTCCACAGATACGCAGTATTTT. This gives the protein CATRLGSTDTQYF.

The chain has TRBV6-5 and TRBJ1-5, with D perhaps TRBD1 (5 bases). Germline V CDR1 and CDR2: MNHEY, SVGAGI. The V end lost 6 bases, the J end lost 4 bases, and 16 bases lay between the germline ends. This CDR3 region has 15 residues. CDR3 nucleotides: TGTGCCAGCAGGGCCCGGAGGGGAGATAATCAGCCCCAGCATTTT. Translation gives CASRARRGDNQPQHF.

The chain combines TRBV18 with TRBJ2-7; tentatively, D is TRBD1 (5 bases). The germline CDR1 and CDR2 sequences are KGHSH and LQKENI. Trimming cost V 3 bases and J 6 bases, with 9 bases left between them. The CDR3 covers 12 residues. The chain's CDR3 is CASSPQGSEQYF. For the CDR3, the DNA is TGTGCCAGCTCACCCCAGGGATCCGAGCAGTACTTC.

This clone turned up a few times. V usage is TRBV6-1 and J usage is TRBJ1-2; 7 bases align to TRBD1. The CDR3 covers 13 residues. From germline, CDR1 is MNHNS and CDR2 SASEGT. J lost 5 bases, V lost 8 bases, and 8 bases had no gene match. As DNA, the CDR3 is TGTGCCAGCGGCGGGGACAGTCGATATGGCTACACCTTC. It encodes CASGGDSRYGYTF.

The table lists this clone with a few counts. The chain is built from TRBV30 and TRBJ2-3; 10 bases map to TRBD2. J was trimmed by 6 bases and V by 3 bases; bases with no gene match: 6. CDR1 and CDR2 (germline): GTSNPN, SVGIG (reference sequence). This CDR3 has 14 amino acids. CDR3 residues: CAWSRASGSDTQYF. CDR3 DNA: TGTGCCTGGAGCAGAGCTAGCGGGAGTGATACGCAGTATTTT.

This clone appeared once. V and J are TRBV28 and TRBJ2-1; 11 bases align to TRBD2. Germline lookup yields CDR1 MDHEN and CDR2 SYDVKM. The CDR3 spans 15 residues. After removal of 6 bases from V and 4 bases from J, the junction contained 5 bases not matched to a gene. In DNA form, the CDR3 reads TGTGCCAGCAGCTTCACTAGCGGGAGATACAATGAGCAGTTCTTC. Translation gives CASSFTSGRYNEQFF.

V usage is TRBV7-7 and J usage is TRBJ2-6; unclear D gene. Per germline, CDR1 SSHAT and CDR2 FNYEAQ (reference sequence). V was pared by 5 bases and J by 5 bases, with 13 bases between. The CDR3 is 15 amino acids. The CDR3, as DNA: TGTGCCAGCAGCCCCATACAAAGTCGGGCCAACGTCCTGACTTTC. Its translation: CASSPIQSRANVLTF.

The CDR3: CTSTHTDNEQFF. The CDR3 DNA is TGCACCTCGACTCACACCGACAATGAGCAGTTCTTC. The chain combines TRBV29-1 with TRBJ2-1; D gene unclear. The germline gives CDR1 SQVTM, CDR2 ANQGSEA. There are 12 residues in the CDR3.

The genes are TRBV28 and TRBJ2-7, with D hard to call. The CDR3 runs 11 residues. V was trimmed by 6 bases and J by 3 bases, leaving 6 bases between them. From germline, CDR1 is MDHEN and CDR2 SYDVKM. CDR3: CASSQNYEQYF. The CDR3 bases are TGTGCCAGCAGCCAGAACTACGAGCAGTACTTC.

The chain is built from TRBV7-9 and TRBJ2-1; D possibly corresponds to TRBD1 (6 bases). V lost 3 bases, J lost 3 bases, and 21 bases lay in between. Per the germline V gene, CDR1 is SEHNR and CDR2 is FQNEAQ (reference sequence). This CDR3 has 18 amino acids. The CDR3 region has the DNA TGTGCCAGCAGCTTCTCGACATCATACAGGGCCTTCTACAATGAGCAGTTCTTC. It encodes CASSFSTSYRAFYNEQFF.

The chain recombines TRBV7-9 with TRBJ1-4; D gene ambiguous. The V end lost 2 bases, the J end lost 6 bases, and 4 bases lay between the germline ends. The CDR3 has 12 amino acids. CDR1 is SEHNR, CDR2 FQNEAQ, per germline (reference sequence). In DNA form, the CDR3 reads TGTGCCAGCAGCTTACTCTATGAAAAACTGTTTTTT. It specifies CASSLLYEKLFF.

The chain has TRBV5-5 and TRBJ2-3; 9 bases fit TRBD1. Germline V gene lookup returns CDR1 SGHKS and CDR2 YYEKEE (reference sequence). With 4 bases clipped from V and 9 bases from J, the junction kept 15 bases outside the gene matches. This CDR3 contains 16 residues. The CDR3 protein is CASSATRTATGGTQYF. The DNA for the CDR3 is TGTGCCAGCAGCGCAACCCGAACCGCTACAGGGGGCACGCAGTATTTT.

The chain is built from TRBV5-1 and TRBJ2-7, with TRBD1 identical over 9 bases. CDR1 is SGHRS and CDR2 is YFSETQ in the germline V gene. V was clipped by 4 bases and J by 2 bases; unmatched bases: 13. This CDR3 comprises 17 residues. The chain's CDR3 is CASSPGTGRGGTYEQYF. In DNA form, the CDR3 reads TGCGCCAGCAGCCCCGGGACAGGGCGAGGCGGGACCTACGAGCAGTACTTC.

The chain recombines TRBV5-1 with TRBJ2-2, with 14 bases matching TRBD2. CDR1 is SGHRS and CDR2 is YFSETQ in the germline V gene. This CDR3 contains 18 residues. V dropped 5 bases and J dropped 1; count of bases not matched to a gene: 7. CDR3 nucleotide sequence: TGCGCCAGCAGTCCCGGGACTAGCGGGAGTCGGAACACCGGGGAGCTGTTTTTT. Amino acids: CASSPGTSGSRNTGELFF.

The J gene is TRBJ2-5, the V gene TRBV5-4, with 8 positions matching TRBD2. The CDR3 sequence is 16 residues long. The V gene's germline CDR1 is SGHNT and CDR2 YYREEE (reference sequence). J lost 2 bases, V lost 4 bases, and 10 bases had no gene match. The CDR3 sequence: CASSMISGMGQETQYF. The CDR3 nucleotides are TGTGCCAGCAGCATGATTAGCGGGATGGGACAAGAGACCCAGTACTTC.

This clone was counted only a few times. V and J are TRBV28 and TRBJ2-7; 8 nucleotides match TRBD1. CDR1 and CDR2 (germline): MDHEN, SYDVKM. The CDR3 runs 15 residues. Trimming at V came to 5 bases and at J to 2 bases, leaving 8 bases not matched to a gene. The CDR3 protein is CASSKGQGMAYEQYF. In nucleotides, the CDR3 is TGTGCCAGCAGTAAAGGACAGGGTATGGCCTACGAGCAGTACTTC.

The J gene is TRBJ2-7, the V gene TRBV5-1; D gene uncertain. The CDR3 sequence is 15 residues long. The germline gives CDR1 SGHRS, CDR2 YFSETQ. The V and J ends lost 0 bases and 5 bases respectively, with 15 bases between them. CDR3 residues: CASSLVPGYQDEQYF. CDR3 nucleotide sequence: TGCGCCAGCAGCTTGGTCCCAGGCTACCAGGACGAGCAGTACTTC.